The clone carrying this T cell receptor (beta chain) was seen only a few times. This sample was taken from a study of T cells after yellow fever vaccination. One entry per CDR3 protein results from TCRdb running MiXCR on the 5' RACE reads. The sample holds around 320,000 distinct CDR3 sequences, 8.7% seen once. The CDR3 is made up of 14 amino acids. V dropped 6 bases and J dropped 0 bases, with 9 bases sitting between them. The germline CDR1 and CDR2 sequences are ENHRY and SYGVKD. Source: CD4+ T cells sorted from PBMCs, taken 5 days after the yellow fever booster vaccination. The chain employs TRBV10-3 and TRBJ1-3; D not resolved. The clonotype comes from a man aged 18-30 years who received the YFV17D yellow fever vaccine. In DNA, the CDR3 is TGTGCCATCAGGCCAGACACCTCTGGAAACACCATATATTTT. Its translation is CAIRPDTSGNTIYF.